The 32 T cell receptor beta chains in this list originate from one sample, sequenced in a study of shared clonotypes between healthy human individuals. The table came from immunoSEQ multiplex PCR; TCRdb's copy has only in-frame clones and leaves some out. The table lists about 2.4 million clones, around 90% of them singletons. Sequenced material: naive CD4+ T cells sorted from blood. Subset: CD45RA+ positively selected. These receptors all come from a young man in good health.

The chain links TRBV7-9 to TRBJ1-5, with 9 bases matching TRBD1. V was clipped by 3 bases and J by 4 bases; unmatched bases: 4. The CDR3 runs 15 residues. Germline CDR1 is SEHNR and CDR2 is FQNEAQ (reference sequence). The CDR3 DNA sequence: TGTGCCAGCAGCTTCACAGGGGGCGTGAATCAGCCCCAGCATTTT. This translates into CASSFTGGVNQPQHF.

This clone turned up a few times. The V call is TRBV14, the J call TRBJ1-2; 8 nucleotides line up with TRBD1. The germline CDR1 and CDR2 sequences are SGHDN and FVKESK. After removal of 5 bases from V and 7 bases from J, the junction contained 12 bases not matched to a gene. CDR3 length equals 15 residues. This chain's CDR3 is CASSGVGQGRGGYTF. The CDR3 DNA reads TGTGCCAGCAGCGGAGTAGGACAGGGCAGAGGTGGCTACACCTTC.

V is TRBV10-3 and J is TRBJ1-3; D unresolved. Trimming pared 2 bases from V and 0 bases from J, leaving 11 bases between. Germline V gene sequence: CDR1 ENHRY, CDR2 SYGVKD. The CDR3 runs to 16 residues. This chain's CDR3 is CAISERPPPSGNTIYF. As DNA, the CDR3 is TGTGCCATCAGTGAGCGGCCCCCCCCCTCTGGAAACACCATATATTTT.

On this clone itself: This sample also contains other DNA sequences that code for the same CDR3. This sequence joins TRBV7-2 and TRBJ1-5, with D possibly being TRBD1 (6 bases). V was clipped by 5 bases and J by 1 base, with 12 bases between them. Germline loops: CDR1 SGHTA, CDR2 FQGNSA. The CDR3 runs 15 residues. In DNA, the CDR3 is TGTGCCAGCAGCCTACAGGGAAGGAGCAATCAGCCCCAGCATTTT. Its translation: CASSLQGRSNQPQHF. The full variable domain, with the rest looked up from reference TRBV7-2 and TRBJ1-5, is GAGVSQSPSNKVTEKGKDVELRCDPISGHTALYWYRQSLGQGLEFLIYFQGNSAPDKSGLPSDRFSAERTGGSVSTLTIQRTQQEDSAVYLCASSLQGRSNQPQHFGDGTRLSIL.

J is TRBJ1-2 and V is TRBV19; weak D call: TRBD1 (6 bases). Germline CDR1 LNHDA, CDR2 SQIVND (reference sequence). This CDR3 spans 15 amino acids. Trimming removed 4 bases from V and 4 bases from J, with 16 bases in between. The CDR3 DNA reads TGTGCCAGTAGTAGACCCGGGGGCTCGGGCTATGGCTACACCTTC. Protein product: CASSRPGGSGYGYTF.

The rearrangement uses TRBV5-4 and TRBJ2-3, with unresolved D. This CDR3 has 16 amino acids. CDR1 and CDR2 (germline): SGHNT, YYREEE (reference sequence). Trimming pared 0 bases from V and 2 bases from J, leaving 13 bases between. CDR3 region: CASSLDGRELTDTQYF. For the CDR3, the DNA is TGTGCCAGCAGCTTGGACGGTAGGGAACTCACAGATACGCAGTATTTT.

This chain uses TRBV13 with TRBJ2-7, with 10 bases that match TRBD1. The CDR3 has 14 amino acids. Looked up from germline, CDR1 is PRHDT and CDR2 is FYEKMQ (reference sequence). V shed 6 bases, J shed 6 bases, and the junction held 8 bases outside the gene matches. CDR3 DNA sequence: TGTGCCAGCAGTTCTAGACAGGGGGCGGCCGAGCAGTACTTC. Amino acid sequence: CASSSRQGAAEQYF.

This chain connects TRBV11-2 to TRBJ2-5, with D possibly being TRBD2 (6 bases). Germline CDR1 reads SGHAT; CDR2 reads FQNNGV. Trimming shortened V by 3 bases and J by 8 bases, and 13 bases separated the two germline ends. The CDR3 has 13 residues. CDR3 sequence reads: CASSFTSSNTQYF. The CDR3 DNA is TGTGCCAGCAGCTTTACTAGCTCTAACACCCAGTACTTC.

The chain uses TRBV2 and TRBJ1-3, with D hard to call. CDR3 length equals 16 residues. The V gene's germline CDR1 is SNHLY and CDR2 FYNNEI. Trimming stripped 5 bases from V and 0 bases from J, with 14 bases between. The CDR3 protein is CASSSSQRLSGNTIYF. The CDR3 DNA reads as TGTGCCAGCAGTTCATCACAGCGCCTCTCTGGAAACACCATATATTTT.

The CDR3: CASSYPDAVASNQPQHF. CDR3 nucleotides: TGTGCCAGTAGTTACCCCGATGCCGTGGCTAGCAATCAGCCCCAGCATTTT. The chain has TRBV19 and TRBJ1-5; D is uncertain. The CDR3 is made up of 17 amino acids. The V gene's germline CDR1 is LNHDA and CDR2 SQIVND (reference sequence). V shed 5 bases and J shed 0 bases, with 17 bases lying between them.

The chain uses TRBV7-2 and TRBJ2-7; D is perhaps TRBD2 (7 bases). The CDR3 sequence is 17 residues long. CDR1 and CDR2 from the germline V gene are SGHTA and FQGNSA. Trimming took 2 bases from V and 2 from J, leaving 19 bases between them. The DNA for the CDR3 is TGTGCCAGCAGCTTACAAGGGGGGGAGCGGTCCCCCTACGAGCAGTACTTC. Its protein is CASSLQGGERSPYEQYF.

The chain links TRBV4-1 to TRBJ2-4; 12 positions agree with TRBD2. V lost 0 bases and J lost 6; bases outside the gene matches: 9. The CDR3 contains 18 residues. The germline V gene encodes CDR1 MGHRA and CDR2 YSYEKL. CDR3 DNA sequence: TGCGCCAGCAGCCAAGACGGCCTAGCGGGGGGGTTGGGAAACATTCAGTACTTC. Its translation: CASSQDGLAGGLGNIQYF.

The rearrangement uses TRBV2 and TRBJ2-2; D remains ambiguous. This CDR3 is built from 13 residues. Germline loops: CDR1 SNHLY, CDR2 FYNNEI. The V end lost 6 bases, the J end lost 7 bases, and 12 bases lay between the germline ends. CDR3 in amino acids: CASRVGLYGELFF. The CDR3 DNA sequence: TGTGCCAGCAGGGTGGGCCTTTACGGGGAGCTGTTTTTT.

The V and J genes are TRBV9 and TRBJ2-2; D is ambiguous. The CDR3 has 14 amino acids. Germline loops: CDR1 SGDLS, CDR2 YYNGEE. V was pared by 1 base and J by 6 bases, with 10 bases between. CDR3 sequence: CASSVNQVAGELFF. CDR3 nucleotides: TGTGCCAGCAGCGTAAATCAGGTGGCCGGGGAGCTGTTTTTT. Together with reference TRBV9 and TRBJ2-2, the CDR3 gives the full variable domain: DSGVTQTPKHLITATGQRVTLRCSPRSGDLSVYWYQQSLDQGLQFLIQYYNGEERAKGNILERFSAQQFPDLHSELNLSSLELGDSALYFCASSVNQVAGELFFGEGSRLTVL.

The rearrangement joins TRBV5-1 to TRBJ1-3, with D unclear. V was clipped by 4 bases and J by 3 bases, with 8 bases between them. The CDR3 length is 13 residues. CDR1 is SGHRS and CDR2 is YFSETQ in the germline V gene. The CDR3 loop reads CASSPPSGNTIYF. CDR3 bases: TGCGCCAGCAGCCCCCCGAGTGGAAACACCATATATTTT.

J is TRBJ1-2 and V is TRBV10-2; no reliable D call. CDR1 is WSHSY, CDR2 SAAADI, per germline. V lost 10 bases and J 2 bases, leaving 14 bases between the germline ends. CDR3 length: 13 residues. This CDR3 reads CAISLQQNYGYTF. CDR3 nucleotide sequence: TGCGCCATCTCCCTACAGCAAAACTATGGCTACACCTTC.

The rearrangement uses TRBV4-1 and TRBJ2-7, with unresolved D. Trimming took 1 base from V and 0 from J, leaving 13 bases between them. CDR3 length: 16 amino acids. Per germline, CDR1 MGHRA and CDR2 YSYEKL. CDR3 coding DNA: TGCGCCAGCAGCCAAGCACCTGACAAGATCTCCTACGAGCAGTACTTC. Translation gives CASSQAPDKISYEQYF.

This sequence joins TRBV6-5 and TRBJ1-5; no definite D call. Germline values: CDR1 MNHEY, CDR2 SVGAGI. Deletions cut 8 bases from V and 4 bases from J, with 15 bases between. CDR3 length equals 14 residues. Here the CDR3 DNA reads TGTGCCAGCTCAACAGAGCACTCAAATCAGCCCCAGCATTTT. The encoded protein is CASSTEHSNQPQHF.

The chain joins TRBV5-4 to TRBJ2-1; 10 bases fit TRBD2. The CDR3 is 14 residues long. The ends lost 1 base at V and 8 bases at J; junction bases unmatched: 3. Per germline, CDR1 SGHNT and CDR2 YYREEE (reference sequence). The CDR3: CASSLSGRAHEQFF. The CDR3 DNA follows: TGTGCCAGCAGCTTGAGCGGGAGGGCCCATGAGCAGTTCTTC.

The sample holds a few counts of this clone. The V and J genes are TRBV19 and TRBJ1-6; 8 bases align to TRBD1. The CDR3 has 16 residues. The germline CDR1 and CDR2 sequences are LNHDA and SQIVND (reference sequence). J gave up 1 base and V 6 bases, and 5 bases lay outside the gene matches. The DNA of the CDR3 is TGTGCCAGTAGGGTGGACAGGGAATCCTATAATTCACCCCTCCACTTT. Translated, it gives CASRVDRESYNSPLHF.

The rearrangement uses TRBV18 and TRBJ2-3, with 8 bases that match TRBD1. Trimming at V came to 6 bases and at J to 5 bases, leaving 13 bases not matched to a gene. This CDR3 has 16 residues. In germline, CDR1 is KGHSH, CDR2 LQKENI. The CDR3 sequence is CASSLVSRGQIDTQYF. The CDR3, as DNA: TGTGCCAGCTCCCTGGTAAGCAGGGGGCAAATAGATACGCAGTATTTT.

The CDR3 DNA follows: TGCGCCAGCAGTAAAGACAGGGGCACCGGGGAGCTGTTTTTT. Translating it yields CASSKDRGTGELFF. This chain links TRBV10-1 with TRBJ2-2, with 8 bases lining up with TRBD1. The V gene end was trimmed by 5 bases and the J gene end by 4 bases; junction bases not matched to a gene: 3. Per the germline V gene, CDR1 is WNHNN and CDR2 is SYGVQD (reference sequence). The CDR3 contains 14 residues.

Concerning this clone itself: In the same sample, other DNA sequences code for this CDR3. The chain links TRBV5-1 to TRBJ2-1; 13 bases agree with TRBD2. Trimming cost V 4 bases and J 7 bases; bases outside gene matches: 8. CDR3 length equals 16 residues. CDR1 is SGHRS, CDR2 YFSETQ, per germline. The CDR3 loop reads CASSLAPGLAGNEQFF. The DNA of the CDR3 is TGCGCCAGCAGCCTCGCTCCGGGACTAGCGGGAAATGAGCAGTTCTTC.

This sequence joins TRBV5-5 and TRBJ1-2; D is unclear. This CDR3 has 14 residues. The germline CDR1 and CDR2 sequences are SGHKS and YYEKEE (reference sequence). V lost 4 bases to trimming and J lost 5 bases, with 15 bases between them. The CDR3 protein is CASSIGQDWYGYTF. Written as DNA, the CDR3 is TGTGCCAGCAGCATCGGGCAGGATTGGTATGGCTACACCTTC.

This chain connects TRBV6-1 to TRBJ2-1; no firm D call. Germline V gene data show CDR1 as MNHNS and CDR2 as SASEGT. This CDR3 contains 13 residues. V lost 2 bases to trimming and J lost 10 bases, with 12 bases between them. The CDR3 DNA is TGTGCCAGCAGTGAATGGTTGGCCGGGGAGCAGTTCTTC. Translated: CASSEWLAGEQFF.

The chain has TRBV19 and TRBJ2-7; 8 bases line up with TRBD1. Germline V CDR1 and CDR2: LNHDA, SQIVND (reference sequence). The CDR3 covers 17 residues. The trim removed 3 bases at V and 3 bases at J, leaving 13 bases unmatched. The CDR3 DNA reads TGTGCCAGTAGTATGGGTATAAGGACAGGGAGTAACTACGAGCAGTACTTC. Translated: CASSMGIRTGSNYEQYF. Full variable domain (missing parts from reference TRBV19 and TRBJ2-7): DGGITQSPKYLFRKEGQNVTLSCEQNLNHDAMYWYRQDPGQGLRLIYYSQIVNDFQKGDIAEGYSVSREKKESFPLTVTSAQKNPTAFYLCASSMGIRTGSNYEQYFGPGTRLTVT.

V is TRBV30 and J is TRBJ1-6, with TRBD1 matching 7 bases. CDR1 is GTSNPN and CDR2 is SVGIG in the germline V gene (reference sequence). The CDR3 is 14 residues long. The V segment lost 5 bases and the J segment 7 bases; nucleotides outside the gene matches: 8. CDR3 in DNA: TGTGCCTGGTCAGAGACAGGGACCAATTCACCCCTCCACTTT. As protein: CAWSETGTNSPLHF. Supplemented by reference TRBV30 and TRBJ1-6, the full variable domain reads SQTIHQWPATLVQPVGSPLSLECTVEGTSNPNLYWYRQAAGRGLQLLFYSVGIGQISSEVPQNLSASRPQDRQFILSSKKLLLSDSGFYLCAWSETGTNSPLHFGNGTRLTVT.

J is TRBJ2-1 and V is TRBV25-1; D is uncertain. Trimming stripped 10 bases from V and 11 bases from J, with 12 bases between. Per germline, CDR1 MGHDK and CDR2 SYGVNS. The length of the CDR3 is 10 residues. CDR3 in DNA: TGTGCCACTGCTTATAAGCAGCAGTTCTTC. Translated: CATAYKQQFF.

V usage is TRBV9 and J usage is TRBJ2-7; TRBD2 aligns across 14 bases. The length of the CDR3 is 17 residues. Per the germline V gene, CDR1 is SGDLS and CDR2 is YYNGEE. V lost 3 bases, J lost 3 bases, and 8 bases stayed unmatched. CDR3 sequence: CASSAGLAGEGGYEQYF. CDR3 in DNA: TGTGCCAGCAGCGCGGGACTAGCGGGAGAGGGTGGCTACGAGCAGTACTTC.

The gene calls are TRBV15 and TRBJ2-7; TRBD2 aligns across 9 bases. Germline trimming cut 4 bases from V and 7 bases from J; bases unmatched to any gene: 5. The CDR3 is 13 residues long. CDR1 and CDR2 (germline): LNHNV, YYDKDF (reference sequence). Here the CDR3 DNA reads TGTGCCACCAGCAAGGGACTAGCCAAAGAGCAGTACTTC. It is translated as CATSKGLAKEQYF.

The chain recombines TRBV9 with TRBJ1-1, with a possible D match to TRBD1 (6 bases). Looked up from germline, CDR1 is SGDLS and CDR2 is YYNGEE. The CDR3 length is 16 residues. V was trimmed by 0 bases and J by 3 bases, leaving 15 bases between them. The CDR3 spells CASSVVRGLVDTEAFF. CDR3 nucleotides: TGTGCCAGCAGCGTAGTCCGGGGGCTAGTGGACACTGAAGCTTTCTTT.

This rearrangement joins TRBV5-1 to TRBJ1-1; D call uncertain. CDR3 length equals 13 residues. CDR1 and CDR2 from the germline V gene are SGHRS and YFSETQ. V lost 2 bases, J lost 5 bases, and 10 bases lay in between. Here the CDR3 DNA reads TGCGCCAGCAGCTTTGGAGGATGGACTGAAGCTTTCTTT. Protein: CASSFGGWTEAFF.